This record looks at one T cell receptor (beta chain) sequence and its context. The authors spiked synthetic TCR analog templates into each PCR. Assay used: immunoSEQ multiplex PCR; TCRdb lists only in-frame clones, some missing. This sample has around 40,000 clones, with about 89% found just once. The germline V gene has CDR1 PRHDT and CDR2 FYEKMQ (reference sequence). This CDR3 comprises 16 residues. Trimming removed 2 bases at V and 3 bases at J, with 17 bases between. The data were obtained in a study of PD-L1 blockade in urothelial cancer. Time point given: pretreatment peripheral blood. Sample numbers ranged from 1 to 8 per patient, encompassing pretreatment and on-treatment collections.

The chain carries TRBV13 and TRBJ2-7; the D gene is possibly TRBD2 (5 bases). The clonotype comes from a woman in her sixties with urothelial cancer. This sample comprised PBMCs, obtained around atezolizumab (anti-PD-L1) treatment. CDR3 amino acids: CASSLTGSGGFYEQYF. The CDR3 coding sequence is TGTGCCAGCAGCTTAACCGGGTCGGGCGGGTTCTACGAGCAGTACTTC.